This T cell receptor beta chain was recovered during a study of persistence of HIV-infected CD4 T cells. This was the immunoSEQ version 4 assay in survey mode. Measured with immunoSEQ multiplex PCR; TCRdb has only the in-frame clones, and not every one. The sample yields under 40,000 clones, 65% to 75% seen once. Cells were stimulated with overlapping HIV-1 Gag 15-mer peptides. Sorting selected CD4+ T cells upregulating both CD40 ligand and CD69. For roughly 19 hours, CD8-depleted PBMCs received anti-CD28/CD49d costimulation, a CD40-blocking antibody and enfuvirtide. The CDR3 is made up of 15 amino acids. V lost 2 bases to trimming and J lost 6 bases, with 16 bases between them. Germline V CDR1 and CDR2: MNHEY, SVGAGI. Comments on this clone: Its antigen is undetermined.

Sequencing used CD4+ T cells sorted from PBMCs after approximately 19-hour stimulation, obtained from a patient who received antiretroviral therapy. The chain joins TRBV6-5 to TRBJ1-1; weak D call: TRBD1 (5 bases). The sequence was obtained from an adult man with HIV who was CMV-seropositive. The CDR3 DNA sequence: TGTGCCAGCAGTTACGCCGGGGTCAGGGTTGCTGAAGCTTTCTTT. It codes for CASSYAGVRVAEAFF.